A single T cell receptor (beta chain) is shown here with its context. This clonotype was counted a few times. No antigen is known for it. Base-call qualities are not available, and no considerably larger clone is one nucleotide away. This sample was taken from a study of T cells in Graves' hyperthyroidism and ophthalmopathy (dated by TCRdb to the late 2010s). Notes on the research overall: Peripheral blood samples were taken at initial diagnosis, before any treatment was given. To identify distinguishing TCR V-J signatures, a discovery cohort of 90 to 100 patients was used, comprising roughly 45 with Graves' ophthalmopathy and 55 to 65 with stable Graves' hyperthyroidism. An independent validation cohort of fewer than 20 hyperthyroidism patients and approximately 16 patients who later progressed to ophthalmopathy tested prospective prediction of ophthalmopathy. The 80 to 100 discovery patients were randomly divided into training and test sets at a 7:3 ratio. In several Graves' hyperthyroidism patients, the study also compared T-cell repertoires from thyroid tissue with T-cell repertoires from blood. Once sampling was done, hyperthyroidism patients were given methimazole at a starting dose of 30 mg daily, whereas ophthalmopathy patients were given high-dose intravenous methylprednisolone. TCR Vbeta CDR3 sequencing of roughly 140 peripheral blood samples (approximately 44 ophthalmopathy, 75 hyperthyroidism and some 17 progressor patients) is reported in the paper.

Summary of the overall study and its limitations: No statistical method was used to fix the sample size in advance, and group allocation was not hidden from the investigators. Most expanded thyroid clonotypes (frequency above 0.001) were also detected in blood, a finding suggesting that blood repertoires may reflect thyroid immune responses. In validation, progression to ophthalmopathy was predicted by the model with 70.59% sensitivity and 72% to 80% specificity, a median of 6.5 months before onset. Ophthalmopathy was separated from stable hyperthyroidism by a 13 V-J signature model, with approximately 85% sensitivity and about 81% specificity obtained in cross-validation and 80%/75% obtained in testing.

Stable Graves' hyperthyroidism was defined as the absence of progression to ophthalmopathy over 18 months of follow-up. Hyperthyroidism patients were aged 18 to 65 years and newly diagnosed, with disease duration of less than 2 months. Patients with uncontrolled infections, other autoimmune diseases, pregnancy or lactation were excluded. Clinical symptoms, serum thyroxine and TRAb, thyroid ultrasound, and orbital computed tomography formed the basis for the diagnoses. PBMCs were separated from 7.5 to 10 ml of fresh peripheral blood using Ficoll-Paque density gradient centrifugation. Total RNA was extracted with Trizol reagent, and quality was checked on an Agilent 2100 Bioanalyzer. Looking up the germline V gene (reference sequence) yields CDR1 LNHNV and CDR2 YYDKDF. The junction carries 11 bases between V and J, which are trimmed by 1 base and 5 bases respectively. The CDR3 contains 14 residues, cysteine and phenylalanine counted. The entry retains the CDR3 DNA only, 42 bases that are in frame from base 1.

TCR beta CDR3 regions were amplified from RNA transcripts. A first-round RT-PCR of the TCR CDR3 used the HTBI primer set with the Qiagen OneStep RT-PCR kit. A second multiplex PCR round built the libraries, followed by size selection and purification. The libraries were sequenced on an Illumina HiSeq2000 using paired-end 100 bp reads. On the study's bioinformatics: SOAPnuke was used to process the raw data, throwing out any read that contained adapters or uncalled bases, had a mean Phred below 15, or lacked an exact constant-primer or identifier match. COPE v1.2.5 was used to merge high-quality paired reads, and clonotypes were defined as unique nucleotide sequences. MiTCR v1.1 was used to align clonotypes to the IMGT TRBV, TRBD and TRBJ reference segments. The analysis was restricted to V-J combinations with a frequency above 0.0001, which together covered 99% to 99.2% of the repertoires. The TCS score was defined as F50 (clonal expansion) divided by E x V (chaos), with BLOSUM62-based TCRdist calculated between CDR3 peptides within each V-J. Welch's t-statistics and random forest reduced just over 500 V-J features to about 13, which were used in a naive Bayes classifier (R e1071). TCRdb reworked the public reads: Q25 trimming with fastp, MiXCR clone assembly, productive beta chains retained. Under each unique CDR3 protein, matching rows form one entry showing the most common genes and DNA. The V and J calls, along with clone size, are taken from TCRdb and not from the paper's own processing. The sample yields hundreds of thousands of distinct CDR3 sequences; 12% to 15% were counted once. The ten largest clones capture around 9.6% of the sample.

The sequence links TRBV15 to TRBJ2-5, with TRBD1 perhaps the D gene, on 5 matching bases. This TCR came from a woman aged 18-35 years with Graves' hyperthyroidism. Material for sequencing was blood. The base sequence is TGTGCCACCAGCAGAGCCAGGGCCCTTGAGACCCAGTACTTC. Translated, it reads CATSRARALETQYF. With the portions outside the CDR3 filled from the reference TRBV15 and TRBJ2-5 genes, the complete variable region becomes DAMVIQNPRYQVTQFGKPVTLSCSQTLNHNVMYWYQQKSSQAPKLLFHYYDKDFNNEADTPDNFQSRRPNTSFCFLDIRSPGLGDTAMYLCATSRARALETQYFGPGTRLLVL.